These T cell receptor beta chains were read from a single sample in a study of CD8+CD57+ T cells in acquired aplastic anemia. TCRdb passed the reads through MiXCR, listing each CDR3 protein once. The repertoire holds roughly 170,000 distinct CDR3 sequences, with roughly 63% as singletons. The material sequenced was sorted CD4+, CD8+, or CD8+CD57+ T cells (not recorded which) from PBMCs. Source of these receptors: a human donor in good health. CDR3s include the opening cysteine and the closing phenylalanine or tryptophan. Fields, in order: clone size, J gene, D gene, V gene, CDR3 protein, CDR3 DNA. The D gene is left open where the match is weak. Rows may omit the clone size; those that give it use once, few, many or a size class.

clone_size: -
j_call: TRBJ2-2
d_call: -
v_call: TRBV19
cdr3_aa: CASNLNTGELFF
cdr3_nt: TGTGCCAGTAATTTGAACACCGGGGAGCTGTTTTTT

clone_size: many
j_call: TRBJ2-2
d_call: -
v_call: TRBV7-9
cdr3_aa: CASSRPFGELFF
cdr3_nt: TGTGCCAGCAGCCGGCCTTTCGGGGAGCTGTTTTTT

clone_size: -
j_call: TRBJ1-4
d_call: -
v_call: TRBV6-5
cdr3_aa: CASRRQENEKLFF
cdr3_nt: TGTGCCAGCAGGCGTCAGGAGAATGAAAAACTGTTTTTT

clone_size: -
j_call: TRBJ1-6
d_call: TRBD1
v_call: TRBV9
cdr3_aa: CASSLVGQNNSPLHF
cdr3_nt: TGTGCCAGCAGTTTAGTGGGACAGAATAATTCACCCCTCCACTTT

clone_size: -
j_call: TRBJ2-7
d_call: TRBD1
v_call: TRBV7-2
cdr3_aa: CASSQGQGVQYEQYF
cdr3_nt: TGTGCCAGCAGCCAGGGACAGGGGGTCCAATACGAGCAGTACTTC

clone_size: -
j_call: TRBJ1-1
d_call: -
v_call: TRBV11-2
cdr3_aa: CASSLTRAGGTEAFF
cdr3_nt: TGTGCCAGCAGCTTAACTCGGGCTGGTGGGACTGAAGCTTTCTTT

clone_size: -
j_call: TRBJ1-2
d_call: -
v_call: TRBV7-9
cdr3_aa: CASSLVVSSGYTF
cdr3_nt: TGTGCCAGCAGCTTAGTGGTGAGCTCTGGCTACACCTTC

clone_size: once
j_call: TRBJ1-5
d_call: -
v_call: TRBV10-2
cdr3_aa: CASRGDGPNQPQHF
cdr3_nt: TGCGCCAGCAGAGGAGACGGGCCCAATCAGCCCCAGCATTTT

clone_size: -
j_call: TRBJ2-1
d_call: -
v_call: TRBV9
cdr3_aa: CASSVGDLGYNEQFF
cdr3_nt: TGTGCCAGCAGCGTAGGGGACTTGGGTTACAATGAGCAGTTCTTC

clone_size: -
j_call: TRBJ1-1
d_call: -
v_call: TRBV20-1
cdr3_aa: CSARDGQGRAFF
cdr3_nt: TGCAGTGCTAGAGATGGCCAGGGAAGGGCTTTCTTT

clone_size: -
j_call: TRBJ1-1
d_call: -
v_call: TRBV25-1
cdr3_aa: CASSESRIVGTEAFF
cdr3_nt: TGTGCCAGCAGTGAGAGCAGAATAGTAGGAACTGAAGCTTTCTTT

clone_size: -
j_call: TRBJ1-6
d_call: -
v_call: TRBV7-2
cdr3_aa: CASSLELNNSPLHF
cdr3_nt: TGTGCCAGCAGCTTAGAGCTTAATAATTCACCCCTCCACTTT

clone_size: once
j_call: TRBJ2-3
d_call: TRBD1
v_call: TRBV7-3
cdr3_aa: CASSLRSGDRGIDTQYF
cdr3_nt: TGTGCCAGCAGCTTAAGGAGTGGGGACAGGGGTATCGATACGCAGTATTTT

clone_size: -
j_call: TRBJ2-7
d_call: -
v_call: TRBV20-1
cdr3_aa: CSALPGREQYF
cdr3_nt: TGCAGTGCGCTACCAGGAAGGGAGCAGTACTTC

clone_size: -
j_call: TRBJ2-1
d_call: TRBD2
v_call: TRBV6-1
cdr3_aa: CASSEGLAGAEQFF
cdr3_nt: TGTGCCAGCAGTGAAGGACTAGCGGGAGCTGAGCAGTTCTTC

clone_size: many
j_call: TRBJ2-7
d_call: TRBD2
v_call: TRBV20-1
cdr3_aa: CSAREGLASYEQYF
cdr3_nt: TGCAGTGCTAGAGAGGGACTAGCTTCCTACGAGCAGTACTTC

clone_size: -
j_call: TRBJ1-3
d_call: TRBD1
v_call: TRBV2
cdr3_aa: CASKSDRASGNTIYF
cdr3_nt: TGTGCCAGCAAATCGGACAGGGCCTCTGGAAACACCATATATTTT

clone_size: -
j_call: TRBJ2-7
d_call: TRBD1
v_call: TRBV7-9
cdr3_aa: CASSPDRGLYEQYF
cdr3_nt: TGTGCCAGCAGTCCGGACAGGGGGCTCTACGAGCAGTACTTC

clone_size: -
j_call: TRBJ2-7
d_call: -
v_call: TRBV2
cdr3_aa: CATGTGNEQYF
cdr3_nt: TGTGCGACCGGGACGGGGAACGAGCAGTACTTC

clone_size: -
j_call: TRBJ1-1
d_call: -
v_call: TRBV20-1
cdr3_aa: CSASGQTNTEAFF
cdr3_nt: TGCAGTGCTAGCGGACAGACAAACACTGAAGCTTTCTTT

clone_size: -
j_call: TRBJ1-3
d_call: -
v_call: TRBV19
cdr3_aa: CASSDSSGNTIYF
cdr3_nt: TGTGCCAGTAGTGACAGCTCTGGAAACACCATATATTTT

clone_size: few
j_call: TRBJ2-7
d_call: -
v_call: TRBV5-4
cdr3_aa: CASSLKVGVTYKQYF
cdr3_nt: TGTGCCAGCAGCCTAAAGGTTGGGGTTACCTACAAGCAGTACTTC

clone_size: -
j_call: TRBJ2-4
d_call: TRBD2
v_call: TRBV7-9
cdr3_aa: CASSSASGKVVQYF
cdr3_nt: TGTGCCAGCAGCTCAGCTAGCGGGAAGGTTGTGCAGTACTTC

clone_size: -
j_call: TRBJ2-5
d_call: TRBD1
v_call: TRBV7-8
cdr3_aa: CASSLASVGQEYF
cdr3_nt: TGTGCCAGCAGCTTAGCGTCGGTGGGACAGGAGTACTTC

clone_size: many
j_call: TRBJ2-5
d_call: -
v_call: TRBV19
cdr3_aa: CASSPRDTFQETQYF
cdr3_nt: TGTGCCAGTAGTCCCCGGGACACCTTCCAAGAGACCCAGTACTTC

clone_size: few
j_call: TRBJ1-1
d_call: -
v_call: TRBV7-9
cdr3_aa: CASSNSHMAFF
cdr3_nt: TGTGCCAGCAGCAACAGCCACATGGCTTTCTTT

clone_size: few
j_call: TRBJ1-1
d_call: TRBD1
v_call: TRBV6-9
cdr3_aa: CASSANRGGNTEAFF
cdr3_nt: TGTGCCAGCAGTGCAAACAGGGGAGGGAACACTGAAGCTTTCTTT

clone_size: -
j_call: TRBJ2-7
d_call: TRBD1
v_call: TRBV12-3/TRBV12-4
cdr3_aa: CASSPNRGQVNEQYF
cdr3_nt: TGTGCCAGCAGTCCTAACAGGGGGCAGGTGAACGAGCAGTACTTC

clone_size: many
j_call: TRBJ1-5
d_call: -
v_call: TRBV12-5
cdr3_aa: CASEAGFGNQPQHF
cdr3_nt: TGTGCTAGTGAGGCGGGATTCGGCAATCAGCCCCAGCATTTT

clone_size: few
j_call: TRBJ2-7
d_call: -
v_call: TRBV29-1
cdr3_aa: CSVVLGGRLNEQYF
cdr3_nt: TGCAGCGTTGTTCTGGGGGGACGCCTGAACGAGCAGTACTTC

clone_size: once
j_call: TRBJ2-7
d_call: TRBD2
v_call: TRBV2
cdr3_aa: CASSALGDYPPYEQYF
cdr3_nt: TGTGCCAGCAGTGCACTTGGGGACTACCCACCCTACGAGCAGTACTTC

clone_size: few
j_call: TRBJ2-5
d_call: -
v_call: TRBV24-1
cdr3_aa: CATSALGETQYF
cdr3_nt: TGTGCCACCAGTGCCCTAGGAGAGACCCAGTACTTC

clone_size: -
j_call: TRBJ1-6
d_call: -
v_call: TRBV2
cdr3_aa: CASRPREESPPHF
cdr3_nt: TGTGCCAGCAGGCCCAGGGAGGAATCACCCCCCCACTTT

clone_size: -
j_call: TRBJ1-6
d_call: -
v_call: TRBV6-5
cdr3_aa: CASSYRARDSPLHF
cdr3_nt: TGTGCCAGCAGTTATAGGGCCAGGGATTCACCCCTCCACTTT

clone_size: -
j_call: TRBJ2-7
d_call: TRBD1
v_call: TRBV10-3
cdr3_aa: CASIPTGGYEQYF
cdr3_nt: TGTGCCAGCATCCCGACAGGGGGGTACGAGCAGTACTTC